The 31 T cell receptor beta chains reported below all come from one sample, sequenced in a study of response to subunit inactivated influenza vaccine. TCRdb re-called the RT-PCR reads with MiXCR, one entry per CDR3 protein. This sample has 650,000 to 800,000 distinct CDR3 sequences, with roughly 13% found just once. The sample was PBMCs from blood, taken approximately 15 days before vaccination. The source is a man aged 45-60 years who received an inactivated influenza vaccine.

The chain uses TRBV3-1 and TRBJ1-2; D remains ambiguous. This CDR3 has 13 amino acids. V was clipped by 1 base and J by 11 bases, with 14 bases between them. Germline V lookup: CDR1 LGHDT, CDR2 YNNKEL (reference sequence). The CDR3 region is CASSQVSPGPYTF. The CDR3 nucleotides read TGTGCCAGCAGCCAAGTTAGTCCTGGCCCGTACACCTTC. Together with reference TRBV3-1 and TRBJ1-2, the CDR3 gives the full variable domain: DTAVSQTPKYLVTQMGNDKSIKCEQNLGHDTMYWYKQDSKKFLKIMFSYNNKELIINETVPNRFSPKSPDKAHLNLHINSLELGDSAVYFCASSQVSPGPYTFGSGTRLTVV.

The table lists this clonotype with a few counts. The gene calls are TRBV12-3 or TRBV12-4 and TRBJ1-6; 7 nucleotides align to TRBD1. The J segment lost 5 bases and the V segment lost 6 bases, leaving 4 bases of the junction unmatched. The CDR3 runs to 14 residues. CDR3 sequence reads: CASRPGQHNSPLHF. The CDR3 DNA reads as TGTGCCAGCAGACCGGGACAGCATAATTCACCCCTCCACTTT.

There are a few counts of this clonotype. V gene TRBV7-9 combines with J gene TRBJ2-6, with no clear D. With 7 bases removed from V and 5 bases from J, the gap between germline ends came to 9 bases. Germline V gives CDR1 SEHNR, CDR2 FQNEAQ (reference sequence). The length of the CDR3 is 13 residues. CDR3 region: CASTPPRANVLTF. The CDR3 DNA is TGTGCCAGCACCCCTCCCAGGGCCAACGTCCTGACTTTC.

The chain has TRBV27 and TRBJ1-4; no clear D. Germline values: CDR1 MNHEY, CDR2 SMNVEV (reference sequence). The CDR3 runs 15 residues. With 5 bases removed from V and 5 bases from J, the gap between germline ends came to 15 bases. DNA for the CDR3: TGTGCCAGCAGTGGAGGAGAGGTTAAGAATGAAAAACTGTTTTTT. It is translated as CASSGGEVKNEKLFF.

This clonotype was seen a handful of times. This rearrangement joins TRBV29-1 to TRBJ1-1; no reliable D call. CDR3 length: 12 amino acids. Deletions cut 4 bases from V and 5 bases from J, with 11 bases between. In germline, CDR1 is SQVTM, CDR2 ANQGSEA. The CDR3 reads CSVGGFGTEAFF. The CDR3 DNA is TGCAGCGTTGGAGGGTTCGGGACTGAAGCTTTCTTT.

This clonotype was counted between two and nine times. This chain links TRBV6-5 with TRBJ2-7, with TRBD2 matching over 7 bases. Germline values: CDR1 MNHEY, CDR2 SVGAGI. J lost 1 base, V lost 3 bases, and 6 bases had no gene match. The CDR3 totals 15 residues. The CDR3 region is CASSYGAGFSYEQYF. In DNA, the CDR3 is TGTGCCAGCAGTTATGGAGCGGGATTTTCCTACGAGCAGTACTTC.

The chain employs TRBV5-1 and TRBJ2-1, with D perhaps TRBD1 (6 bases). V lost 4 bases and J lost 3, with 14 bases in between. The CDR3 consists of 15 residues. Germline V CDR1 and CDR2: SGHRS, YFSETQ. The DNA of the CDR3 is TGCGCCAGCAGCGTGACAGAGGGGGACTACAATGAGCAGTTCTTC. Protein product: CASSVTEGDYNEQFF.

The chain has TRBV4-3 and TRBJ2-2; no firm D call. The germline CDR1 and CDR2 sequences are LGHNA and YSLEER. The CDR3 spans 16 residues. V was shortened by 1 base and J by 0 bases, with 9 bases between the two germline ends. The CDR3 sequence: CASSQGSASNTGELFF. The CDR3 nucleotides are TGCGCCAGCAGCCAAGGCTCGGCTTCGAACACCGGGGAGCTGTTTTTT.

This clonotype was picked up many times. The rearrangement links TRBV9 to TRBJ1-1; D is unresolved. Trimming pared 1 base from V and 1 base from J, leaving 5 bases between. This CDR3 contains 13 residues. Per germline, CDR1 SGDLS and CDR2 YYNGEE. CDR3 loop: CASSVSQNTEAFF. Written as DNA, the CDR3 is TGTGCCAGCAGCGTAAGTCAGAACACTGAAGCTTTCTTT. The full variable domain, with the rest looked up from reference TRBV9 and TRBJ1-1, is DSGVTQTPKHLITATGQRVTLRCSPRSGDLSVYWYQQSLDQGLQFLIQYYNGEERAKGNILERFSAQQFPDLHSELNLSSLELGDSALYFCASSVSQNTEAFFGQGTRLTVV.

This clonotype was picked up many times. This chain connects TRBV27 to TRBJ2-2; D not certain. Trimming removed 4 bases from V and 5 bases from J, with 5 bases in between. Germline loops: CDR1 MNHEY, CDR2 SMNVEV (reference sequence). The CDR3 has 12 residues. CDR3: CASSSQTGELFF. The DNA of the CDR3 is TGTGCCAGCAGTTCCCAGACCGGGGAGCTGTTTTTT.

Only a few counts were recorded for this clonotype. The V gene is TRBV27, the J gene TRBJ2-5; D not resolved. Germline CDR1 reads MNHEY; CDR2 reads SMNVEV (reference sequence). Deletions cut 6 bases from V and 2 bases from J, with 13 bases between. This CDR3 region has 14 residues. The CDR3 sequence is CASSPWGVQETQYF. CDR3 bases: TGTGCCAGCAGCCCGTGGGGTGTACAAGAGACCCAGTACTTC.

The gene calls are TRBV12-3 or TRBV12-4 and TRBJ2-5, with D possibly being TRBD2 (5 bases). The CDR3 covers 17 residues. The V end was cut by 5 bases, the J end by 1 base, with 20 bases between. The CDR3 region has the DNA TGTGCCAGCAGTCAAGTGGAGGACGCGGTCACCCAAGAGACCCAGTACTTC. Protein product: CASSQVEDAVTQETQYF.

This clonotype was recorded a few times. The chain is built from TRBV7-9 and TRBJ2-3; tentatively, D is TRBD1 or TRBD2 (5 bases each). The CDR3 consists of 14 residues. Per germline, CDR1 SEHNR and CDR2 FQNEAQ (reference sequence). With 2 bases removed from V and 2 bases from J, the gap between germline ends came to 8 bases. The CDR3 loop reads CASSLMGVTDTQYF. The CDR3, as DNA: TGTGCCAGCAGCTTAATGGGGGTCACAGATACGCAGTATTTT.

Only a few counts were recorded for this clonotype. This chain uses TRBV20-1 with TRBJ2-5; possible D gene TRBD2, 8 bases. V was trimmed by 4 bases and J by 4 bases, leaving 19 bases between them. Germline-derived CDR1 and CDR2 are DFQATT and SNEGSKA (reference sequence). The CDR3 is 15 residues long. CDR3: CSAKQGTSVRETQYF. Written as DNA, the CDR3 is TGCAGTGCTAAACAGGGGACTAGTGTTCGAGAGACCCAGTACTTC.

The J gene is TRBJ2-2, the V gene TRBV5-5; maybe TRBD2 (5 bases). CDR3 size: 14 residues. The ends were cut back, 4 bases at V and 5 bases at J, with 12 bases in the middle. Germline lookup yields CDR1 SGHKS and CDR2 YYEKEE (reference sequence). The CDR3, as DNA: TGTGCCAGCAGCCGGGTCCGGGGAACCGGGGAGCTGTTTTTT. Translating gives CASSRVRGTGELFF.

This clonotype was observed a handful of times. The chain joins TRBV28 to TRBJ2-7, with TRBD1 matching over 9 bases. CDR1 is MDHEN and CDR2 is SYDVKM in the germline V gene. The V segment lost 8 bases and the J segment 3 bases; nucleotides outside the gene matches: 8. The length of the CDR3 is 14 residues. The CDR3 coding sequence is TGTGCCAGCCAAACCGGGACAGGGCTCTACGAGCAGTACTTC. Translation gives CASQTGTGLYEQYF.

The rearrangement uses TRBV6-1 and TRBJ2-5; D is uncertain. Trimming took off 5 bases at V and 4 bases at J, with 14 bases between the two ends. This CDR3 is 14 amino acids long. CDR1 is MNHNS, CDR2 SASEGT, per germline. The CDR3 region has the DNA TGTGCCAGCAGTACCCTGGGGTTAGTAGAGACCCAGTACTTC. This codes for CASSTLGLVETQYF.

CDR3 sequence (DNA): TGCGCCAGCAGCTGCGGAGGGACTAGCTTCCACGAGCAGTACTTC. Translating it yields CASSCGGTSFHEQYF. The genes are TRBV5-1 and TRBJ2-7, with 9 nucleotides matching TRBD2. The V segment lost 3 bases and the J segment 5 bases; nucleotides outside the gene matches: 9. Germline V gives CDR1 SGHRS, CDR2 YFSETQ. The CDR3 spans 15 residues. Looking up the rest from reference TRBV5-1 and TRBJ2-7 gives the full variable domain: KAGVTQTPRYLIKTRGQQVTLSCSPISGHRSVSWYQQTPGQGLQFLFEYFSETQRNKGNFPGRFSGRQFSNSRSEMNVSTLELGDSALYLCASSCGGTSFHEQYFGPGTRLTVT.

CDR3 sequence reads: CATSDLDGRDTQYF. The CDR3 nucleotides read TGTGCCACCAGTGATTTGGACGGCAGAGATACGCAGTATTTT. This chain connects TRBV24-1 to TRBJ2-3, with D unresolved. The germline V gene has CDR1 KGHDR and CDR2 SFDVKD. This CDR3 region has 14 residues. V lost 0 bases and J lost 5, with 8 bases in between.

This clonotype came up a few times. The chain carries TRBV7-2 and TRBJ2-5, with 8 bases that match TRBD1. The CDR3 has 15 amino acids. Trimming took 5 bases from V and 2 from J; bases not matched to a gene: 7. Germline V gene data show CDR1 as SGHTA and CDR2 as FQGNSA. The CDR3 DNA reads as TGTGCCAGCAGCACCATGACAGGGGAGCAAGAGACCCAGTACTTC. Translated, it gives CASSTMTGEQETQYF.

A few counts support this clonotype. The J gene is TRBJ1-1, the V gene TRBV6-5; possibly TRBD1 for D (5 bases). The germline CDR1 and CDR2 sequences are MNHEY and SVGAGI. The CDR3 is 15 residues long. Trimming removed 1 base at V and 5 bases at J, with 14 bases between. The CDR3 is CASSYYGTSKTEAFF. The CDR3 nucleotides are TGTGCCAGCAGTTACTACGGGACTTCGAAAACTGAAGCTTTCTTT.

In its sample, this clonotype was seen a few times. This rearrangement joins TRBV7-2 to TRBJ2-7; 9 bases line up with TRBD1. The junction had 8 bases not matched to a gene; V was cut back by 1 base and J by 4 bases. This CDR3 has 16 residues. The germline CDR1 and CDR2 sequences are SGHTA and FQGNSA. CDR3 DNA: TGTGCCAGCAGCTTAGGGGTCGGACAGGGGAGATACGAGCAGTACTTC. It is translated as CASSLGVGQGRYEQYF.

This sequence joins TRBV12-3 or TRBV12-4 and TRBJ2-5; D is ambiguous. Trimming cost V 5 bases and J 1 base, with 11 bases left between them. The CDR3 is made up of 14 amino acids. The CDR3 loop is CASSPRIIQETQYF. CDR3 coding DNA: TGTGCCAGCAGTCCCCGGATCATCCAAGAGACCCAGTACTTC.

This clonotype was seen a few times. The CDR3 sequence: CASSQTARNTEAFF. In DNA, the CDR3 is TGTGCCAGCAGCCAGACAGCTAGGAACACTGAAGCTTTCTTT. This chain uses TRBV7-9 with TRBJ1-1; maybe TRBD1 (5 bases). Germline V lookup: CDR1 SEHNR, CDR2 FQNEAQ (reference sequence). With 5 bases removed from V and 1 base from J, the gap between germline ends came to 11 bases. There are 14 residues in the CDR3.

V gene TRBV7-9 combines with J gene TRBJ1-3, with 8 bases aligning to TRBD1. With V trimmed by 6 bases and J by 2 bases, 6 bases remained unmatched. CDR1 is SEHNR and CDR2 is FQNEAQ in the germline V gene (reference sequence). This CDR3 comprises 15 residues. The DNA for the CDR3 is TGTGCCAGCAGACAGGGGGAAGTAACTGGAAACACCATATATTTT. Translating gives CASRQGEVTGNTIYF.

V usage is TRBV29-1 and J usage is TRBJ2-1, with 7 bases lining up with TRBD2. The trim removed 5 bases at V and 10 bases at J, leaving 11 bases unmatched. This CDR3 region has 13 residues. The V gene's germline CDR1 is SQVTM and CDR2 ANQGSEA. This CDR3 is CSVWDYPFNEQFF. In DNA, the CDR3 is TGCAGCGTTTGGGACTACCCTTTCAACGAGCAGTTCTTC.

V gene TRBV28 combines with J gene TRBJ2-1, with D perhaps TRBD2 (6 bases). V was shortened by 7 bases and J by 8 bases, with 27 bases between the two germline ends. The CDR3 covers 17 residues. CDR1 and CDR2 from the germline V gene are MDHEN and SYDVKM. The DNA for the CDR3 is TGTGCCAGCACCGACCGTAGGGCGGGAAGAAAGGGCGATGAGCAGTTCTTC. This codes for CASTDRRAGRKGDEQFF.

Only a few counts were recorded for this clonotype. The genes are TRBV5-6 and TRBJ2-7; TRBD1 is a possible D gene (5 bases). CDR1 SGHDT and CDR2 YYEEEE come from the germline V gene. The germline V and J ends were trimmed by 4 bases and 3 bases, with 20 bases remaining between them. This CDR3 is 16 amino acids long. CDR3 sequence (DNA): TGTGCCAGCAGCGGACGGGCGTGGGGCGCGATCTACGAGCAGTACTTC. Its translation is CASSGRAWGAIYEQYF.

In nucleotides, the CDR3 is TGTGCCAGCAGCTATGTATGGGACAGGGGGCGTCTTTATCTTAACAATGAGCAGTTCTTC. This gives the protein CASSYVWDRGRLYLNNEQFF. The rearrangement links TRBV12-3 or TRBV12-4 to TRBJ2-1; 12 bases are shared with TRBD1. With V trimmed by 6 bases and J by 5 bases, 20 bases remained unmatched. The CDR3 has 20 residues.

This sequence joins TRBV7-9 and TRBJ2-3; D is unresolved. The germline gives CDR1 SEHNR, CDR2 FQNEAQ (reference sequence). This CDR3 region has 15 residues. Deletions cut 3 bases from V and 6 bases from J, with 16 bases between. DNA for the CDR3: TGTGCCAGCAGCTTCTCCCAATCGCCGAGGGATACGCAGTATTTT. Translation gives CASSFSQSPRDTQYF.

This clonotype has a handful of counts. The chain couples TRBV28 to TRBJ1-5, with D hard to call. V was clipped by 2 bases and J by 2 bases, with 10 bases between them. Germline V CDR1 and CDR2: MDHEN, SYDVKM. The length of the CDR3 is 15 residues. The DNA of the CDR3 is TGTGCCAGCAGTTTAGGCCTGACTGGCAATCAGCCCCAGCATTTT. Translating gives CASSLGLTGNQPQHF.